This TCR beta chain was profiled in a study of T cell responses to AZD1222 COVID-19 vaccine. Findings and caveats of the study: A mostly white British donor set with more females was recruited, and clonal diversity was possibly underestimated. Dominant at 160-218 and 743-854, vaccine-associated CD4 TCRs also spanned spike. Spike-specific TCR breadth and depth grew following two AZD1222 doses.

Notes on this clone: The antigen remains unidentified.

This CDR3 contains 13 residues. Trimming removed 2 bases at V and 8 bases at J, with 12 bases between. The assay was immunoSEQ multiplex PCR, and TCRdb's table has in-frame clones only and misses some. The table includes 110,000 to 150,000 clones, 85% to 95% detected once. Here the sequenced sample was peripheral blood, taken on day 0 of AZD1222 vaccination. The chain uses TRBV12-3 or TRBV12-4 and TRBJ1-1; perhaps TRBD1 as D (5 bases). The sequence derives from an adult in good health. CDR3 sequence (DNA): TGTGCCAGCAGTTTATGGGACGCTCTAGAAGCTTTCTTT. Translated, it gives CASSLWDALEAFF.